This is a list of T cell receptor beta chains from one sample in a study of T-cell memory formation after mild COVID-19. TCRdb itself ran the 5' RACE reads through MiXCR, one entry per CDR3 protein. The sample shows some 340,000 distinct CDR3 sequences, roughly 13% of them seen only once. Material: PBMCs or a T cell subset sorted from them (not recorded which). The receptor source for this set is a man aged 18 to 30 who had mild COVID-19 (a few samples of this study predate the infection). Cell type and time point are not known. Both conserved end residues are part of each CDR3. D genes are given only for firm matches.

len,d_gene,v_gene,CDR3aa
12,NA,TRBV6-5,CASRRGRNEQYF
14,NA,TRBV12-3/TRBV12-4,CASTRDVQWYGYTF
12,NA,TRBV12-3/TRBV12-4,CASSTNEPAQHF
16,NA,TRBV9,CASSVDPAGTSYGYTF
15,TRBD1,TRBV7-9,CASSPYRGRMKGYTF
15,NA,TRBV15,CATGDRQRRSTEAFF
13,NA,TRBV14,CASSRQESTEAFF
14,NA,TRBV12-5,CASGLGDKYNEQFF
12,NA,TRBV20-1,CSARDPLVTQYF
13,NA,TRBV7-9,CASSLPNTGELFF
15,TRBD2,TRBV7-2,CASSRSGGARNEQFF
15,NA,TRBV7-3,CASSPPRGSPYEQYF
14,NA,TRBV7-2,CASSQGQPNQPQHF
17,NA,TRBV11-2,CASSFLQGSSLKETQYF
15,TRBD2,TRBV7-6,CASSWTSGGQDEQFF
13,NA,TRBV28,CASNSGGYQPQHF
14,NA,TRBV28,CASARGRRTDTQYF
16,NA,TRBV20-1,CSVAGEPQGRGQPQHF
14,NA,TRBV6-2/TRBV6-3,CASNGGGLRTEAFF
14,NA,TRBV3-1,CASSQVSRGGKLFF
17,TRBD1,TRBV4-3,CASSQDRAGQDNYGYTF
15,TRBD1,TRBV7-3,CASSFLGQGNTEAFF